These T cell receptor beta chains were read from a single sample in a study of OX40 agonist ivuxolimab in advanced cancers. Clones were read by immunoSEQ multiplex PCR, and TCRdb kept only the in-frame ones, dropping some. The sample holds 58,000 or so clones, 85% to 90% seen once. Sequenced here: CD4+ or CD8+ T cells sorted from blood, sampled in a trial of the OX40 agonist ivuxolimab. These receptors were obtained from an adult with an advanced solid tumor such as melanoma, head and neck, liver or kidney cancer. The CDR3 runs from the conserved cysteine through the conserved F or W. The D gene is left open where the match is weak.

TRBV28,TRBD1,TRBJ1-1,CASSSPGTGETEAFF
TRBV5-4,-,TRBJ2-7,CASSASVYEQYF
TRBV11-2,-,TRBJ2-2,CASSFHMDVNTGELFF
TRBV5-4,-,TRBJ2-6,CASSLYSSGANVLTF
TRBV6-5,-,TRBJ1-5,CASRGPHANQPQHF
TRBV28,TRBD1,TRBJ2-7,CASSFYSTGNLYEQYF
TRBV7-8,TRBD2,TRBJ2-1,CASRLEGTSGLRGSYNEQFF
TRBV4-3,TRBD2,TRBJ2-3,CASSQDQSGGAGTQYF
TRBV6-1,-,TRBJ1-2,CASSEQTVYGYTF
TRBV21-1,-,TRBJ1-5,CASSKWRVANQPQHF
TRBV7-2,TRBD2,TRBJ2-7,CASSLTSGRAPLYEQYF
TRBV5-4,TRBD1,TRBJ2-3,CASSFRAGGGADTQYF
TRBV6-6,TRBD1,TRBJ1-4,CASLDRVNEKLFF
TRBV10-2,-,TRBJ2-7,CASTGDLLMGYEQYF
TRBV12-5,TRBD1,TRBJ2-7,CASGLVGGQGGDEQYF
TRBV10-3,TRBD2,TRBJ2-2,CAISEREGVTGELFF
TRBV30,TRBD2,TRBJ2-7,CAWSRLALSYEQYF
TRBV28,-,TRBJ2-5,CASSSHPGGTQYF
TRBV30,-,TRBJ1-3,CAWQGFSGNTIYF
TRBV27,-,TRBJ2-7,CASSSTDSLGYEQYF
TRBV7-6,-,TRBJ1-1,CASSSLTGGTEAFF
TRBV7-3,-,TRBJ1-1,CASSLMGWDTEAFF
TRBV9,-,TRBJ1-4,CASSPGPGAKLFF
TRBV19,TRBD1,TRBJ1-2,CASSMGQGRTYGYTF
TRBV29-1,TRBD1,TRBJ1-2,CSVGQGKEDGYTF
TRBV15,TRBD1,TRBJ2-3,CATSRDGGQGTDTQYF
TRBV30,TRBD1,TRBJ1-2,CAWGQGNGYTF
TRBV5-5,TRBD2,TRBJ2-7,CASSLLSGLAGDAQYF
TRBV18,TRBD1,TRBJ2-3,CASSMDRVSTDTQYF
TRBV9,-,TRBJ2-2,CASSEGGSTGELFF
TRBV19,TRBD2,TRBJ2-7,CASSIRSSGSYEQYF
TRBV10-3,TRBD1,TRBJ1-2,CATGGVDYGYTF
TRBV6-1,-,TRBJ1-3,CASSEQSRARGNTIYF
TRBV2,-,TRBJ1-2,CASSEGWGWAPF
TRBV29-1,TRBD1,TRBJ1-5,CSQNRGPILGQPQHF
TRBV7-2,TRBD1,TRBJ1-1,CASSSQGATSAFF
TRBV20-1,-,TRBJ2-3,CSATKIEAQYF
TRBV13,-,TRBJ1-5,CVPGGTPNYSNQPQHF
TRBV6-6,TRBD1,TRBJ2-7,CASSRDRVNYEQYF